This TCR beta chain comes out of a study of beta chain features in type 1 diabetes. Details on this clone: Its matching antigen is unknown.

Sequenced material consisted of expressed TCRB transcripts (all of the isolated RNA was reverse transcribed). The table came from immunoSEQ multiplex PCR; TCRdb's copy has only in-frame clones and leaves some out. The sample holds about 350,000 clones; 15% to 20% are singletons and the top ten take 0.044%. Germline V gene data show CDR1 as SGHTA and CDR2 as FQGNSA. The CDR3 extends over 13 amino acids. V gave up 5 bases and J gave up 7 bases; unmatched junction bases: 7. Study results and caveats: TCRB CDR3s from Type 1 diabetes patients were moderately but significantly shorter in all four CD4+ subsets. In patients and controls equally, PCR might favor templates that are shorter.

The rearrangement joins TRBV7-2 to TRBJ1-2; 7 bases are shared with TRBD1. This TCR was recovered from a woman between 18 and 29 years old in good health. The sequenced sample was naive CD4+ T cells from blood. For the CDR3, the DNA is TGTGCCAGCAGCCCCGACAGGGCGGTTGGCTACACCTTC. As protein: CASSPDRAVGYTF.